The 24 T cell receptor beta chains below come from one sample, sequenced in a study of T cell repertoires in cytomegalovirus infection. No antigens are known for them. TCRdb reprocessed the reads with MiXCR, giving one entry per CDR3 protein. The data contain 40,000 to 55,000 distinct CDR3 sequences, 20% to 25% of them singletons. Sequenced here: CD8+ T cells from cultured PBMCs, sampled from culture after CMV antigen stimulation. The receptors here all came from a human donor in good health (CMV status not recorded). Some clones in this sample may be carry-over from other donors' samples.

This clonotype was seen a handful of times. The rearrangement uses TRBV6-8 and TRBJ1-2; D uncertain. The CDR3 covers 11 residues. The V end lost 4 bases, the J end lost 5 bases, and 5 bases lay between the germline ends. Germline-derived CDR1 and CDR2 are MNHGY and SAAAGT. The CDR3 region is CASSSLYGYTF. The CDR3 DNA reads as TGTGCCAGCAGTTCCCTTTATGGCTACACCTTC.

This clonotype was counted between two and nine times. In DNA, the CDR3 is TGTGCCAGCAGCTACGCCCACGGAGTTAGGGCGGGGGAGCTGTTTTTT. Protein product: CASSYAHGVRAGELFF. The V gene is TRBV7-6, the J gene TRBJ2-2; no definite D call. The CDR3 consists of 16 residues. Germline-derived CDR1 and CDR2 are SGHVS and FNYEAQ. V was cut by 4 bases and J by 8 bases, with 20 bases left in between.

This clonotype was counted a few times. The chain employs TRBV7-6 and TRBJ2-1; 9 positions agree with TRBD2. The germline V gene encodes CDR1 SGHVS and CDR2 FNYEAQ. Trimming cost V 3 bases and J 5 bases; bases outside gene matches: 8. The CDR3 is 16 residues long. CDR3 nucleotide sequence: TGTGCCAGCAGCTTCGAAGCTAGCGGGGATAACAATGAGCAGTTCTTC. This encodes CASSFEASGDNNEQFF.

This clonotype was seen only a few times. The chain combines TRBV7-8 with TRBJ1-5; no firm D call. The CDR3 covers 14 residues. Germline CDR1 is SGHVS and CDR2 is FQNEAQ. V lost 1 base, J lost 3 bases, and 7 bases lay in between. In DNA, the CDR3 is TGTGCCAGCAGCTTAGAACTCTACAATCAGCCCCAGCATTTT. Residues: CASSLELYNQPQHF.

This clonotype was recorded at least ten times. The chain has TRBV6-6 and TRBJ2-3, with a possible D match to TRBD2 (5 bases). The CDR3 totals 13 residues. The germline V gene encodes CDR1 MNHNY and CDR2 SVGAGI (reference sequence). V shed 4 bases and J shed 6 bases, with 11 bases lying between them. Here the CDR3 reads CASSSSKRDTQYF. The CDR3 DNA sequence: TGTGCCAGCAGTTCCTCCAAGCGGGATACGCAGTATTTT.

The chain joins TRBV6-2 or TRBV6-3 to TRBJ2-2, with D maybe TRBD2 (6 bases). The CDR3 has 17 residues. V was clipped by 2 bases and J by 3 bases, with 16 bases between them. Germline V lookup: CDR1 MNHEY, CDR2 SVGEGT. This CDR3 is CASSYPRRRGYTGELFF. CDR3 coding DNA: TGTGCCAGCAGTTACCCGAGGCGGCGGGGATACACCGGGGAGCTGTTTTTT.

The chain links TRBV7-8 to TRBJ2-5; 11 bases are a match to TRBD1. Germline CDR1 reads SGHVS; CDR2 reads FQNEAQ. This CDR3 has 15 residues. J lost 5 bases, V lost 6 bases, and 8 bases had no gene match. In DNA form, the CDR3 reads TGTGCCAGCAGTTCCGGACAGGGGGCAGGGGAGACCCAGTACTTC. Amino acid sequence: CASSSGQGAGETQYF.

In this sample, this clonotype turned up a few times. This chain joins TRBV7-9 and TRBJ2-7; 7 bases line up with TRBD2. Unmatched junction bases numbered 3, after V lost 3 bases and J lost 7 bases. The CDR3 extends over 12 amino acids. Germline V gives CDR1 SEHNR, CDR2 FQNEAQ (reference sequence). The CDR3 reads CASSLGGEEQYF. Here the CDR3 DNA reads TGTGCCAGCAGCTTGGGAGGGGAGGAGCAGTACTTC.

The chain carries TRBV7-8 and TRBJ2-5; no firm D call. The CDR3 extends over 15 amino acids. V was trimmed by 5 bases and J by 5 bases, leaving 18 bases between them. Germline values: CDR1 SGHVS, CDR2 FQNEAQ. CDR3 residues: CASSPGSLIGETQYF. The CDR3 nucleotides read TGTGCCAGCAGCCCCGGCAGCCTCATAGGGGAGACCCAGTACTTC.

V gene TRBV28 combines with J gene TRBJ2-1, with 11 nucleotides matching TRBD2. J lost 5 bases, V lost 6 bases, and 6 bases had no gene match. Germline loops: CDR1 MDHEN, CDR2 SYDVKM. This CDR3 spans 15 amino acids. CDR3 DNA: TGTGCCAGCAGCCTTCTAGCGGGAGGCCACAATGAGCAGTTCTTC. Protein sequence: CASSLLAGGHNEQFF.

This clonotype was detected only a few times. This chain joins TRBV14 and TRBJ2-1, with a possible D match to TRBD1 (6 bases). Trimming took off 4 bases at V and 5 bases at J, with 9 bases between the two ends. The germline V gene encodes CDR1 SGHDN and CDR2 FVKESK. The CDR3 is 13 residues long. The CDR3 bases are TGTGCCAGCAGCCGACAGGACGACAATGAGCAGTTCTTC. Protein product: CASSRQDDNEQFF.

Here the CDR3 DNA reads TGTGCCAGCACCTCTGACAGGGAGGGAAACACCATATATTTT. It specifies CASTSDREGNTIYF. V and J are TRBV6-5 and TRBJ1-3; 7 bases align to TRBD1. V was pared by 7 bases and J by 4 bases, with 7 bases of the junction left unmatched. Per germline, CDR1 MNHEY and CDR2 SVGAGI. CDR3 length equals 14 residues.

CDR3 in amino acids: CASSLAPQGAPNYGYTF. In DNA form, the CDR3 reads TGTGCCAGCAGCTTAGCACCCCAGGGGGCCCCGAACTATGGCTACACCTTC. The chain has TRBV7-2 and TRBJ1-2; the match to TRBD1 covers 8 bases. J lost 2 bases, V lost 0 bases, and 8 bases had no gene match. Germline assignment: CDR1 SGHTA and CDR2 FQGNSA. This CDR3 has 17 residues.

J is TRBJ1-1 and V is TRBV11-2; weak D call: TRBD1 (5 bases). The CDR3 contains 15 residues. CDR1 is SGHAT, CDR2 FQNNGV, per germline. Trimming removed 5 bases at V and 0 bases at J, with 13 bases between. The CDR3: CASSRYRQMNTEAFF. For the CDR3, the DNA is TGTGCCAGCAGCAGGTACAGGCAGATGAACACTGAAGCTTTCTTT.

V and J are TRBV7-2 and TRBJ1-1, with TRBD1 as a possible D gene (6 bases). V lost 5 bases and J 2 bases, leaving 18 bases between the germline ends. The CDR3 totals 16 residues. From germline, CDR1 is SGHTA and CDR2 FQGNSA. The CDR3 is CASSIGRRGANTEAFF. The DNA of the CDR3 is TGTGCCAGCAGCATCGGACGCAGGGGCGCTAACACTGAAGCTTTCTTT.

V gene TRBV7-3 combines with J gene TRBJ1-2; maybe TRBD1 (5 bases). Germline lookup yields CDR1 SGHTA and CDR2 FQGTGA. V was clipped by 4 bases and J by 1 base, with 10 bases between them. CDR3 size: 14 residues. DNA for the CDR3: TGTGCCAGCAGCTCCTTCAGGGATAACTATGGCTACACCTTC. It encodes CASSSFRDNYGYTF.

A few counts support this clonotype. The V call is TRBV4-2, the J call TRBJ2-2, with a tentative D call TRBD1 (5 bases). V dropped 5 bases and J dropped 3 bases, with 13 bases sitting between them. Per the germline V gene, CDR1 is LGHNA and CDR2 is YNFKEQ. The CDR3 has 15 amino acids. The chain's CDR3 is CASSSRPRDTGELFF. CDR3 nucleotide sequence: TGTGCCAGCAGCTCCCGTCCCAGGGACACCGGGGAGCTGTTTTTT.

The chain recombines TRBV27 with TRBJ2-7; 10 bases line up with TRBD2. The ends lost 2 bases at V and 4 bases at J; junction bases unmatched: 2. Germline assignment: CDR1 MNHEY and CDR2 SMNVEV (reference sequence). The length of the CDR3 is 14 residues. The DNA for the CDR3 is TGTGCCAGCAGTTTAGGGACTAGCGTTTACGAGCAGTACTTC. The encoded protein is CASSLGTSVYEQYF.

This chain joins TRBV4-1 and TRBJ2-5, with TRBD2 as a possible D gene (5 bases). V lost 4 bases and J 4 bases, leaving 13 bases between the germline ends. CDR1 MGHRA and CDR2 YSYEKL come from the germline V gene. The CDR3 spans 14 residues. The CDR3 spells CASSPGGPRETQYF. CDR3 bases: TGCGCCAGCAGCCCTGGCGGGCCAAGAGAGACCCAGTACTTC.

This clonotype has a handful of counts. As DNA, the CDR3 is TGTGCCACCAGCCCACACAAAGAGGGCCCAGGTTTAGGCTACACCTTC. Translation gives CATSPHKEGPGLGYTF. The chain uses TRBV15 and TRBJ1-2; D unclear. The germline V gene encodes CDR1 LNHNV and CDR2 YYDKDF (reference sequence). The CDR3 is 16 residues long. Trimming removed 5 bases at V and 8 bases at J, with 24 bases between.

V and J are TRBV30 and TRBJ1-2; D gene unclear. This CDR3 contains 13 residues. V was shortened by 8 bases and J by 4 bases, with 17 bases between the two germline ends. Germline V gene data show CDR1 as GTSNPN and CDR2 as SVGIG (reference sequence). CDR3: CAGGKSLGYGYTF. DNA for the CDR3: TGTGCCGGAGGAAAGAGCCTGGGCTATGGCTACACCTTC.

This chain joins TRBV7-3 and TRBJ2-7, with 11 nucleotides matching TRBD2. The V gene's germline CDR1 is SGHTA and CDR2 FQGTGA. V dropped 1 base and J dropped 4; count of bases not matched to a gene: 3. There are 15 residues in the CDR3. In DNA form, the CDR3 reads TGTGCCAGCAGCTTAATAGCGGGAGGGATGTACGAGCAGTACTTC. It encodes CASSLIAGGMYEQYF. The full variable domain, completed using reference TRBV7-3 and TRBJ2-7, is GAGVSQTPSNKVTEKGKYVELRCDPISGHTALYWYRQSLGQGPEFLIYFQGTGAADDSGLPNDRFFAVRPEGSVSTLKIQRTERGDSAVYLCASSLIAGGMYEQYFGPGTRLTVT.

This clonotype was observed many times. This chain joins TRBV13 and TRBJ1-3, with TRBD1 matching 7 bases. The CDR3 is made up of 14 amino acids. The germline gives CDR1 PRHDT, CDR2 FYEKMQ (reference sequence). Germline trimming cut 2 bases from V and 5 bases from J; bases unmatched to any gene: 3. The CDR3 DNA sequence: TGTGCCAGCAGCTTAAGGGACAGAAGAAACACCATATATTTT. Its protein is CASSLRDRRNTIYF.

The table lists this clonotype with many counts. The rearrangement uses TRBV28 and TRBJ1-2, with a tentative D call TRBD1 (6 bases). The CDR3 loop spans 13 amino acids. The germline V and J ends were trimmed by 5 bases and 3 bases, with 10 bases remaining between them. The germline CDR1 and CDR2 sequences are MDHEN and SYDVKM. DNA of the CDR3: TGTGCCAGCAGTAGGGGGAATGACTATGGCTACACCTTC. This sequence encodes CASSRGNDYGYTF.